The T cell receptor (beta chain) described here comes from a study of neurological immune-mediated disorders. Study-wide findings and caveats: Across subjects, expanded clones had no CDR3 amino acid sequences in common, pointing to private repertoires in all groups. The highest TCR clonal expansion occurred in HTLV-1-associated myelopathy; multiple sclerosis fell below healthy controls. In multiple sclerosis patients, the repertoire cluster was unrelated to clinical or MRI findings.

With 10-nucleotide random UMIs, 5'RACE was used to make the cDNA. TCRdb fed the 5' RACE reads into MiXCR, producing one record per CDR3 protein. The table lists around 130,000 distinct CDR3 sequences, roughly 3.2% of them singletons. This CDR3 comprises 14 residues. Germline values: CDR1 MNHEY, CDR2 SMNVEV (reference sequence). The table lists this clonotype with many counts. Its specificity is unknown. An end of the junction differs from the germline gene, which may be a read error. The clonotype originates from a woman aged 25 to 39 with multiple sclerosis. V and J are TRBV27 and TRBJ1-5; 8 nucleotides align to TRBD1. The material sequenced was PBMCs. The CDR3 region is CVSGRTGSGQPQHF. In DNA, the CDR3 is TGTGTCAGCGGTCGGACAGGGAGCGGTCAGCCCCAGCATTTT.